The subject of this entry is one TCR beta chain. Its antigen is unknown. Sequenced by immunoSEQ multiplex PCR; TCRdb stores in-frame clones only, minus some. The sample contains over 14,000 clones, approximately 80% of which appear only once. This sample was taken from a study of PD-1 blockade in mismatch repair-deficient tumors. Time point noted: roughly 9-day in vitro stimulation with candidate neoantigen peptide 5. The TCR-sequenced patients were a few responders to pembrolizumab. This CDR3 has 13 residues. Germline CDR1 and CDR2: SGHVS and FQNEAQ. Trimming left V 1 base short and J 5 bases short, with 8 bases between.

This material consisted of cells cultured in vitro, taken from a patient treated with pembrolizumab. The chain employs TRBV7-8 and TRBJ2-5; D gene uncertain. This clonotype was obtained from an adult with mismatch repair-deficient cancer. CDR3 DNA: TGTGCCAGCAGCTTAGTGTTGCTGGAGACCCAGTACTTC. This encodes CASSLVLLETQYF.